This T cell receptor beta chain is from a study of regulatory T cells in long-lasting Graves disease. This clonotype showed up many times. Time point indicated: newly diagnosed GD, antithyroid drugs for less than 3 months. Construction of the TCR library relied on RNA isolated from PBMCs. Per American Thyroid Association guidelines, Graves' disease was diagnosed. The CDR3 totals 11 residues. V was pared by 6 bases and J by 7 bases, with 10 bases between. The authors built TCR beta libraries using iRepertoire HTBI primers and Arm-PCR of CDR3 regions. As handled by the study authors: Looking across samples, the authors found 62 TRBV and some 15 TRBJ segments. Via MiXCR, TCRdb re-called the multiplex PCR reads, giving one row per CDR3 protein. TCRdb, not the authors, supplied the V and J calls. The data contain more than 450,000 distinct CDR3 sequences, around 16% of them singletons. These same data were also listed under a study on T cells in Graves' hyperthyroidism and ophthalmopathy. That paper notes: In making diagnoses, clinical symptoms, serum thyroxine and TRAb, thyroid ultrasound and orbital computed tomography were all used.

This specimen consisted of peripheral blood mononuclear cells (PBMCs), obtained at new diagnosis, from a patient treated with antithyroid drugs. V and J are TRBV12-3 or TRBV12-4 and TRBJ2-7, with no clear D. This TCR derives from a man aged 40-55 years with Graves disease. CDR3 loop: CASSLLGEQYF. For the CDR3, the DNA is TGTGCCAGCAGCCTACTCGGGGAGCAGTACTTC.